A selection of T cell receptor beta chains follows, all from one sample in a study of CD8 T cells in Susac syndrome. TCRdb fed the immunoSEQ multiplex PCR reads into MiXCR, producing one record per CDR3 protein. The data show 130,000 or so distinct CDR3 sequences, roughly 80% seen once. The source material was CD8+ T cells from PBMCs. These receptors all come from a human donor with multiple sclerosis. Both conserved end residues are part of each CDR3. A D gene is named only where the DNA matches it firmly. The size entry is marked missing in some rows and otherwise reads once, few, many or a size class.

TRBD2	TRBV4-3	few	TRBJ2-3	TGCGCCAGCAGCCATCGGCTAGCGGGATTAACAGATACGCAGTATTTT	CASSHRLAGLTDTQYF
NA	TRBV9	NA	TRBJ1-3	TGTGCCAGCAGCGTATCTAGGCGGGACGGAGGCCTAGGAAACACCATATATTTT	CASSVSRRDGGLGNTIYF
NA	TRBV7-6	NA	TRBJ1-1	TGTGCCAGCAGCGCGCAGGGTGCTGAAGTTTTCTTT	CASSAQGAEVFF
NA	TRBV5-5	NA	TRBJ1-4	TGTGCCAGCAGCCCTGGGGGAAAACTGTTTTTT	CASSPGGKLFF
NA	TRBV7-9	NA	TRBJ1-2	TGTGCCAGCAGCTTCCGTACGGACTATGGCTACACCTTC	CASSFRTDYGYTF
NA	TRBV6-5	few	TRBJ2-2	TGTGCCAGCAGTTACTCGGAAGGGACCGGGGAGCTGTTTTTT	CASSYSEGTGELFF
NA	TRBV4-3	NA	TRBJ1-2	TGCGCCAGCAGCCAAGATAAAAGGGGGGCCTATGGCTACACCTTC	CASSQDKRGAYGYTF
NA	TRBV28	NA	TRBJ2-5	TGTGCCAGCAGTCTATCTAGGGGGTTCTGGGAGACCCAGTACTTC	CASSLSRGFWETQYF
NA	TRBV30	NA	TRBJ2-2	TGTGCCTGGAGTTACGGCCTTGAGCTGTTTTTT	CAWSYGLELFF
TRBD2	TRBV6-1	NA	TRBJ2-3	TGTGCCAGCAGCTCAGGACTAGCGGGGGACTATACACACACAGATACGCAGTATTTT	CASSSGLAGDYTHTDTQYF
TRBD1	TRBV5-4	NA	TRBJ2-3	TGTGCCAGCAGCTTGGGGACAGGGGGCGTAGATACGCAGTATTTT	CASSLGTGGVDTQYF
TRBD2	TRBV24-1	NA	TRBJ2-3	TGTGCCACCAGTGATTTGGCTAGCGGGGACACAGATACGCAGTATTTT	CATSDLASGDTDTQYF
NA	TRBV6-5	few	TRBJ2-3	TGTGCCAGCAGTTACTCATTAGATACGCAGTATTTT	CASSYSLDTQYF
TRBD1	TRBV24-1	NA	TRBJ2-7	TGTGCCACCAGAGGACAGGGGTCCGACGAGCAGTACTTC	CATRGQGSDEQYF
NA	TRBV4-3	once	TRBJ1-1	TGCGCCAGCAGCCAAAACCCGGGACCGATGATGGACACTGAAGCTTTCTTT	CASSQNPGPMMDTEAFF
NA	TRBV28	NA	TRBJ2-1	TGTGCCAGCAGTTTATCTTCCGGGGGAAAAGGCAATGAGCAGTTCTTC	CASSLSSGGKGNEQFF
NA	TRBV5-1	NA	TRBJ2-7	TGCGCCAGCAAGGTCGGAGGCCCCTACGAGCAGTACTTC	CASKVGGPYEQYF
NA	TRBV20-1	NA	TRBJ2-1	TGCAGTGTCTGGGGGGTCTACAATGAGCAGTTCTTC	CSVWGVYNEQFF
TRBD1	TRBV5-6	once	TRBJ1-2	TGTGCCAGCAGCCTTGGACAGGGGGCAAATTGGGGCTACACCTTC	CASSLGQGANWGYTF
NA	TRBV27	NA	TRBJ2-2	TGTGCCAGCAGTTCTCTAGGGCAGGGGCCGACCGGGGAGCTGTTTTTT	CASSSLGQGPTGELFF
NA	TRBV5-1	NA	TRBJ1-6	TGCGCCAGCAGCTTGGACGGATATCTCTCACCCCTCCACTTT	CASSLDGYLSPLHF
NA	TRBV20-1	NA	TRBJ1-5	TGCAGTGCTAGAGCTCGGGACGGGGAAGCCGGTGTGCCCCAGCATTTT	CSARARDGEAGVPQHF
NA	TRBV18	NA	TRBJ2-3	TGTGCCAGCTCACCATCTACGGGTACAAGCACAGATACGCAGTATTTT	CASSPSTGTSTDTQYF
NA	TRBV12-3/TRBV12-4	NA	TRBJ1-5	TGTGCCAGCAGTTTAGCGGTGACAGTTAGCAATCAGCCCCAGCATTTT	CASSLAVTVSNQPQHF
NA	TRBV30	NA	TRBJ1-1	TGTGCCTGGACCCGGTTAGGGGGGGCTGAAGCTTTCTTT	CAWTRLGGAEAFF
NA	TRBV4-1	few	TRBJ1-1	TGCGCCAGCAGCCAAGAGAACAGGGTCGGGGCTGAAGCTTTCTTT	CASSQENRVGAEAFF
TRBD2	TRBV11-2	NA	TRBJ2-3	TGTGCCAGCAGCTTAGATCGGTTTCGGAGCGGGGCGAAAGATACGCAGTATTTT	CASSLDRFRSGAKDTQYF
NA	TRBV14	NA	TRBJ2-6	TGTGCCAGCAGCCAAGTAGCCAACGTCCTGACTTTC	CASSQVANVLTF
TRBD1	TRBV15	NA	TRBJ1-2	TGTGCCACCAGCAGAGGGTTCCAGGACAGGGATGGCTACACCTTC	CATSRGFQDRDGYTF
TRBD1	TRBV12-3/TRBV12-4	NA	TRBJ2-3	TGTGCCAGCAGTTTACCCGGGACAGAACCAGATACGCAGTATTTT	CASSLPGTEPDTQYF
NA	TRBV7-9	NA	TRBJ1-1	TGTGCCAGCAGCTTAGGAATATCTGAAGCTTTCTTT	CASSLGISEAFF
TRBD1	TRBV12-3/TRBV12-4	once	TRBJ2-6	TGTGCCAGCAGGATAACAGGGGTGAGCCCTGGGGCCAACGTCCTGACTTTC	CASRITGVSPGANVLTF
TRBD2	TRBV11-2	NA	TRBJ2-5	TGTGCCAGCAGCCCCAGCGGGAAAGAGACCCAGTACTTC	CASSPSGKETQYF
NA	TRBV29-1	NA	TRBJ1-2	TGCAGCGTTGTAGGCAGGGACTATGGCTACACCTTC	CSVVGRDYGYTF
NA	TRBV5-4	NA	TRBJ2-7	TGTGCCAGCAGCTCTAACTACGAGCAGTACTTC	CASSSNYEQYF
TRBD2	TRBV6-2/TRBV6-3	NA	TRBJ2-1	TGTGCCAGCAGCTGGACTAGCGAGTACAATGAGCAGTTCTTC	CASSWTSEYNEQFF
NA	TRBV25-1	NA	TRBJ1-6	TGTGCCAGCAGTGGGACAATTAATTCACCCCTCCACTTT	CASSGTINSPLHF
TRBD1	TRBV3-1	few	TRBJ1-3	TGTGCCAGCAGCCATCCTAGGACAGGGGCTTCTGGAAACACCATATATTTT	CASSHPRTGASGNTIYF
NA	TRBV27	NA	TRBJ1-1	TGTGCCAGCCGCCCTTTGGAGGGGATGAACACTGAAGCTTTCTTT	CASRPLEGMNTEAFF
TRBD1	TRBV5-1	NA	TRBJ1-1	TGCGCCAGCAGTTCAGGGGGGGCCTCTGAAGCTTTCTTT	CASSSGGASEAFF
NA	TRBV19	NA	TRBJ2-1	TGTGCCAGTAGGATATCTCCGGGGGAGCAGTTCTTC	CASRISPGEQFF
NA	TRBV19	NA	TRBJ2-1	TGTGCCAGTAGTATGTATGCGGGCAATGAGCAGTTCTTC	CASSMYAGNEQFF
TRBD2	TRBV27	NA	TRBJ2-1	TGTGCCAGCAGGCCTAGCGGCGACAATGAGCAGTTCTTC	CASRPSGDNEQFF
NA	TRBV19	few	TRBJ2-1	TGTGCCAGTAGTATCGGACCCAATGAGCAGTTCTTC	CASSIGPNEQFF
TRBD1	TRBV7-6	NA	TRBJ1-1	TGTGCCAGCAGCCCGAACAGGGGGATATTAATGAACACTGAAGCTTTCTTT	CASSPNRGILMNTEAFF
NA	TRBV5-1	once	TRBJ2-5	TGCGCCAGCAGCCCCCGGGGGGCCCGCCAAGAGACCCAGTACTTC	CASSPRGARQETQYF
NA	TRBV27	NA	TRBJ1-5	TGTGCCAGCAGTTTCTTGGGGGGGGATGGCAATCAGCCCCAGCATTTT	CASSFLGGDGNQPQHF
NA	TRBV18	NA	TRBJ1-5	TGTGCCAGCTCACCAAGCCCTCATCAGCCCCAGCATTTT	CASSPSPHQPQHF
NA	TRBV30	NA	TRBJ2-2	TGTGCCTGGCGGACAGACACCGGGGAGCTGTTTTTT	CAWRTDTGELFF
NA	TRBV9	NA	TRBJ2-3	TGTGCCAGCAGCGTCGGAACGGGAGTCACAGATACGCAGTATTTT	CASSVGTGVTDTQYF
NA	TRBV7-6	NA	TRBJ2-1	TGTGCCAGCAGCTACACATTCGCATTGAAGGCTGGGCAGTTCTTC	CASSYTFALKAGQFF
NA	TRBV24-1	NA	TRBJ1-5	TGTGCCACCAGCGGGGGGGGCAATCAGCCCCAGCATTTT	CATSGGGNQPQHF
TRBD1	TRBV4-1	NA	TRBJ2-1	TGCGCCAGCAGCCAAGGGGACAGTGACTACAATGAGCAGTTCTTC	CASSQGDSDYNEQFF
NA	TRBV4-1	few	TRBJ1-1	TGCGCCAGCAGCCAAGCGCCTCTATCTATTACTGAAGCTTTCTTT	CASSQAPLSITEAFF
NA	TRBV13	NA	TRBJ1-2	TGTGCCAGCAGCTTAGGGGACACAGCTAACTATGGCTACACCTTC	CASSLGDTANYGYTF
TRBD2	TRBV4-2	NA	TRBJ2-2	TGTGCCAGCAGCCAATCGCTAGCGGGAGGGGACACCGGGGAGCTGTTTTTT	CASSQSLAGGDTGELFF
NA	TRBV7-9	NA	TRBJ1-4	TGTGCCAGCAGCTTACTGGGGATCTATGAAAAACTGTTTTTT	CASSLLGIYEKLFF
NA	TRBV20-1	NA	TRBJ1-5	TGCAGTGCTACCCCCGGGGGGCAGCCCCAGCATTTT	CSATPGGQPQHF
NA	TRBV6-5	NA	TRBJ2-3	TGTGCCAGCAGCTACGACACAATTAGCACAGATACGCAGTATTTT	CASSYDTISTDTQYF